The entry that follows covers one TCR beta chain sequence. The data stem from a study of blood T cell repertoires in COVID-19. TCRdb's copy holds only in-frame clones and misses some; the assay was immunoSEQ multiplex PCR. The sample consists of approximately 69,000 clones, more than 70% of them appearing once. Per germline, CDR1 LNHDA and CDR2 SQIVND (reference sequence). V lost 6 bases to trimming and J lost 8 bases; unmatched junction nucleotides: 4. The CDR3 contains 12 residues. The receptor was isolated from a human donor in a cohort sampled during active COVID-19. This chain uses TRBV19 with TRBJ2-5, with 9 bases fitting TRBD1. Sample: peripheral blood. The CDR3 DNA follows: TGTGCCAGTAGCCGGGGACAGGGAACCCAGTACTTC. This codes for CASSRGQGTQYF.